Below, one T cell receptor (beta chain) is given with its context. Its antigen is currently unknown. These data come from a study of shared clonotypes between healthy human individuals. Across several immunoSEQ plates, the genomic DNA of each subset was split evenly. The table came from immunoSEQ multiplex PCR; TCRdb's copy has only in-frame clones and leaves some out. The sample holds 2 million to 3 million clones; roughly 92% are singletons and the top ten take over 0.12%. There were only Caucasian adults among the donors, and all lived in Nashville, Tennessee. Germline V gene data show CDR1 as MNHEY and CDR2 as SMNVEV (reference sequence). The V segment lost 4 bases and the J segment 2 bases; nucleotides outside the gene matches: 7. This CDR3 comprises 15 residues. General study points: Naive subsets typically showed greater estimated richness than memory subsets.

The source of this sequence is a man younger than 35 in good health. The chain employs TRBV27 and TRBJ2-7; 8 nucleotides match TRBD2. The specimen sequenced was naive CD4+ T cells sorted from blood. Subset specified: CD45RA+ positively selected. The CDR3 nucleotides read TGTGCCAGCAGTTCGCCGGGACTAGGTGCCTACGAGCAGTACTTC. Translation: CASSSPGLGAYEQYF.